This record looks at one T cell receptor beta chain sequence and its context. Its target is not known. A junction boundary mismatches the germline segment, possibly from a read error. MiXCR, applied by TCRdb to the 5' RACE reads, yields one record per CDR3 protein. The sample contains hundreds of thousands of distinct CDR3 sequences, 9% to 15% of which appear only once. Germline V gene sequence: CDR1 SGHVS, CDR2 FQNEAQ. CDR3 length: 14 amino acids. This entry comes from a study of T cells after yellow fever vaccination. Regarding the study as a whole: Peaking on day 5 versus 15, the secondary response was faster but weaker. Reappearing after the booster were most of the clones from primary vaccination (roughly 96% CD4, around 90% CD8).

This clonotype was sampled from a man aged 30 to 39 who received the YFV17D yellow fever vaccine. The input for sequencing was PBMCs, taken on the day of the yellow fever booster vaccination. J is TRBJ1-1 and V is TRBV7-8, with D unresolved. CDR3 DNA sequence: TGTGCCAGCAGCCTTGGGTCGGTGAACACTGAATCTTTCTTT. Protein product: CASSLGSVNTESFF.